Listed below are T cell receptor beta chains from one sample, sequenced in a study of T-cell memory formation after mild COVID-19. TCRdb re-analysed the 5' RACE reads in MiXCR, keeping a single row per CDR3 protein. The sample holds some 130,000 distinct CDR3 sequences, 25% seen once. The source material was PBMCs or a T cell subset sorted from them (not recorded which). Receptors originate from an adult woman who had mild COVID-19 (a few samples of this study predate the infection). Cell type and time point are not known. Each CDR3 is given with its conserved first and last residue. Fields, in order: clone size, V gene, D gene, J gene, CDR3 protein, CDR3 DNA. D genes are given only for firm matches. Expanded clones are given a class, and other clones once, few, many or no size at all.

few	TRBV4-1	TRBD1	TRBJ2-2	CASSHVRGQGTGELFF	TGCGCCAGCAGCCACGTTAGGGGACAGGGCACCGGGGAGCTGTTTTTT
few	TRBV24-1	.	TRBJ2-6	CATSDSSGANVLTF	TGTGCCACCAGTGACTCCTCTGGGGCCAACGTCCTGACTTTC
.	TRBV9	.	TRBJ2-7	CASSVVVGREQYF	TGTGCCAGCAGCGTAGTGGTAGGGCGTGAGCAGTACTTC
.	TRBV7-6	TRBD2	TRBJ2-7	CASSLGTSGTLEQYF	TGTGCCAGCAGCTTAGGTACTAGCGGGACCTTGGAGCAGTACTTC
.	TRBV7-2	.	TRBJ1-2	CALRGAHSYGYTF	TGTGCCCTTAGAGGGGCCCACTCCTATGGCTACACCTTC
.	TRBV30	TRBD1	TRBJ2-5	CAWSQGAQETQYF	TGTGCCTGGAGTCAGGGGGCCCAAGAGACCCAGTACTTC
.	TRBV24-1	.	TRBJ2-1	CATSEGPSNYNEQFF	TGTGCCACCAGTGAGGGGCCGTCGAACTACAATGAGCAGTTCTTC
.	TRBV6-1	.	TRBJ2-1	CASSEIAPEQFF	TGTGCCAGCAGTGAAATTGCCCCAGAGCAGTTCTTC
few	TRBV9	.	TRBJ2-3	CASSGPGSTDTQYF	TGTGCCAGCAGCGGACCCGGGTCGACAGATACGCAGTATTTT
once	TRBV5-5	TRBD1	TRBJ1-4	CASSPLVGRGFEKLFF	TGTGCCAGCAGCCCACTCGTCGGCAGGGGGTTTGAAAAACTGTTTTTT
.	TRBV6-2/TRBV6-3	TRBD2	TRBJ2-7	CASSYAGASYEQYF	TGTGCCAGCAGTTACGCGGGAGCCTCCTACGAGCAGTACTTC
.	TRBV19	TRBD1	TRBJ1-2	CASSISQGDYGYTF	TGTGCCAGTAGTATTTCCCAGGGGGACTATGGCTACACCTTC
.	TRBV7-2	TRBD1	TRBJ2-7	CASSGRTGVYEQYF	TGTGCCAGCAGCGGACGGACAGGAGTGTACGAGCAGTACTTC
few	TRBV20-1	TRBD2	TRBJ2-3	CSARGASGGAPSTDTQYF	TGCAGTGCTAGAGGTGCTAGCGGGGGGGCTCCTAGCACAGATACGCAGTATTTT